One sample yielded the 30 T cell receptor beta chains listed below, sequenced in a study of lymphopenia after photon versus proton radiotherapy. Clones were read by immunoSEQ multiplex PCR, and TCRdb kept only the in-frame ones, dropping some. The sample lists roughly 58,000 clones; roughly 87% were seen once. The sequences come from peripheral blood, collected from a patient treated with proton-based radiotherapy. These receptors originate from an elderly man with esophageal cancer.

The chain couples TRBV21-1 to TRBJ1-2; TRBD1, the table's D call, was not compared with the DNA. TRBV21-1 is a known pseudogene. The CDR3 has 16 amino acids. The CDR3 sequence: CASTPVPGQGNYGYTF. In DNA, the CDR3 is TGTGCCAGCACTCCGGTCCCGGGACAGGGTAACTATGGCTACACCTTC.

The gene calls are TRBV5-4 and TRBJ2-3; D ambiguous. The V gene's germline CDR1 is SGHNT and CDR2 YYREEE (reference sequence). The V and J ends lost 0 bases and 2 bases respectively, with 7 bases between them. The CDR3 contains 14 residues. This CDR3 is CASSLVAVTDTQYF. As DNA, the CDR3 is TGTGCCAGCAGCTTGGTTGCGGTCACAGATACGCAGTATTTT.

This sequence joins TRBV7-2 and TRBJ1-1; 8 bases line up with TRBD1. CDR1 and CDR2 from the germline V gene are SGHTA and FQGNSA. V dropped 7 bases and J dropped 3; count of bases not matched to a gene: 7. This CDR3 is 14 amino acids long. The CDR3 reads CASTKDRADTEAFF. The CDR3 nucleotides read TGTGCCAGCACCAAGGACAGGGCGGACACTGAAGCTTTCTTT. Drawing the rest from reference TRBV7-2 and TRBJ1-1, the complete variable domain is GAGVSQSPSNKVTEKGKDVELRCDPISGHTALYWYRQSLGQGLEFLIYFQGNSAPDKSGLPSDRFSAERTGGSVSTLTIQRTQQEDSAVYLCASTKDRADTEAFFGQGTRLTVV.

The rearrangement links TRBV14 to TRBJ1-5; D remains unclear. Germline values: CDR1 SGHDN, CDR2 FVKESK. Trimming removed 4 bases at V and 10 bases at J, with 14 bases between. The CDR3 contains 13 residues. The DNA of the CDR3 is TGTGCCAGCAGCCTATCACATAAGACCCCCCAGCATTTT. This codes for CASSLSHKTPQHF.

J is TRBJ1-2 and V is TRBV9; D possibly corresponds to TRBD1 (5 bases). V was shortened by 5 bases and J by 4 bases, with 12 bases between the two germline ends. Germline CDR1 and CDR2: SGDLS and YYNGEE. The CDR3 loop spans 13 amino acids. Written as DNA, the CDR3 is TGTGCCAGCAGGGCGACCGGGGGCTATGGCTACACCTTC. It translates to CASRATGGYGYTF. The variable domain in full, with the rest retrieved from reference TRBV9 and TRBJ1-2, is DSGVTQTPKHLITATGQRVTLRCSPRSGDLSVYWYQQSLDQGLQFLIQYYNGEERAKGNILERFSAQQFPDLHSELNLSSLELGDSALYFCASRATGGYGYTFGSGTRLTVV.

The CDR3 nucleotides read TGCGCCAGCAGCTTGTGGCAGGGCCCCACAGATACGCAGTATTTT. Translated: CASSLWQGPTDTQYF. V and J are TRBV5-1 and TRBJ2-3, with D maybe TRBD1 (5 bases). V lost 1 base, J lost 2 bases, and 11 bases lay in between. Germline V CDR1 and CDR2: SGHRS, YFSETQ. CDR3 length equals 15 residues.

The chain couples TRBV4-1 to TRBJ1-4; 10 bases line up with TRBD1. Losses at the gene ends were 3 bases for V and 8 bases for J; bases not matched to a gene: 6. Germline CDR1 and CDR2: MGHRA and YSYEKL. The CDR3 spans 15 residues. CDR3 coding DNA: TGCGCCAGCAGCCACCTCGACAGGGGGCCGGAAAAACTGTTTTTT. Its translation: CASSHLDRGPEKLFF.

The V and J genes are TRBV27 and TRBJ1-2, with a tentative D call TRBD1 (6 bases). Germline values: CDR1 MNHEY, CDR2 SMNVEV (reference sequence). V lost 1 base, J lost 5 bases, and 14 bases lay in between. The length of the CDR3 is 15 residues. This CDR3 reads CASSLFGRGRYGYTF. In nucleotides, the CDR3 is TGTGCCAGCAGTTTATTCGGCAGGGGCCGGTATGGCTACACCTTC.

This clone was seen only a few times. J is TRBJ2-7 and V is TRBV19; TRBD2 matches at 7 bases. V dropped 7 bases and J dropped 5; count of bases not matched to a gene: 8. CDR1 and CDR2 from the germline V gene are LNHDA and SQIVND (reference sequence). The CDR3 has 13 amino acids. The CDR3 here is CASNSGISHEQYF. CDR3 sequence (DNA): TGTGCCAGTAACAGCGGGATATCCCACGAGCAGTACTTC.

This chain connects TRBV7-9 to TRBJ2-1; either TRBD1 or TRBD2 may fit D (5 bases each). V was pared by 5 bases and J by 5 bases, with 16 bases between. This CDR3 has 15 residues. Per germline, CDR1 SEHNR and CDR2 FQNEAQ (reference sequence). The CDR3 reads CASSLRGVADNEQFF. DNA of the CDR3: TGTGCCAGCAGCCTAAGGGGAGTAGCCGACAATGAGCAGTTCTTC.

The genes are TRBV6-1 and TRBJ2-1; D gene ambiguous. The CDR3 has 15 amino acids. CDR1 MNHNS and CDR2 SASEGT come from the germline V gene. V lost 3 bases and J lost 2, with 11 bases in between. The CDR3 reads CASSDSGRTYNEQFF. In DNA form, the CDR3 reads TGTGCCAGCAGTGATTCTGGTAGAACCTACAATGAGCAGTTCTTC.

This clone was detected once. The chain has TRBV4-2 and TRBJ1-2; tentative D call: TRBD1 (6 bases). Between the trimmed V and J ends, which lost 5 bases and 4 bases, there was a span of 17 bases. The CDR3 is 15 residues long. The V gene's germline CDR1 is LGHNA and CDR2 YNFKEQ. CDR3 in amino acids: CASSSGTGTIYGYTF. The CDR3 coding sequence is TGTGCCAGCAGCTCGGGTACCGGGACAATCTATGGCTACACCTTC.

This chain uses TRBV4-3 with TRBJ2-1, with a tentative D call TRBD1 (6 bases). Germline V lookup: CDR1 LGHNA, CDR2 YSLEER. CDR3 length: 15 amino acids. The V end was cut by 2 bases, the J end by 3 bases, with 11 bases between. The CDR3 spells CASSQWAGDYNEQFF. In nucleotides, the CDR3 is TGCGCCAGCAGCCAATGGGCAGGGGACTACAATGAGCAGTTCTTC.

The DNA for the CDR3 is TGTGCCAGTAGTATTAACGGCGGTAATTCACCCCTCCACTTT. It codes for CASSINGGNSPLHF. This chain joins TRBV19 and TRBJ1-6; D gene ambiguous. Deletions cut 3 bases from V and 6 bases from J, with 9 bases between. The CDR3 sequence is 14 residues long. Germline CDR1 LNHDA, CDR2 SQIVND (reference sequence).

The rearrangement links TRBV6-6 to TRBJ1-1; 9 positions match TRBD1. The V and J ends lost 5 bases and 4 bases, in that order; junction bases with no gene match: 5. The CDR3 is made up of 14 amino acids. Germline loops: CDR1 MNHNY, CDR2 SVGAGI (reference sequence). DNA for the CDR3: TGTGCCAGCAGTGGACAGGGGTCGGGCACTGAAGCTTTCTTT. Protein: CASSGQGSGTEAFF.

The chain employs TRBV4-1 and TRBJ2-3; the match to TRBD2 covers 12 bases. The CDR3 is made up of 17 amino acids. Trimming removed 0 bases from V and 5 bases from J; junction bases left unmatched: 6. CDR1 and CDR2 (germline): MGHRA, YSYEKL. In DNA, the CDR3 is TGCGCCAGCAGCCAAGATCTAGCGGGAGGGCCATTAGATACGCAGTATTTT. It codes for CASSQDLAGGPLDTQYF.

This clone occurred a few times. The V gene is TRBV25-1, the J gene TRBJ2-6; maybe TRBD2 (5 bases). The CDR3 length is 13 residues. In germline, CDR1 is MGHDK, CDR2 SYGVNS. Trimming cost V 8 bases and J 3 bases, with 8 bases left between them. CDR3 sequence: CASAAGGANVLTF. Here the CDR3 DNA reads TGTGCCAGCGCTGCGGGTGGGGCCAACGTCCTGACTTTC.

The chain joins TRBV10-3 to TRBJ1-2; the match to TRBD1 covers 7 bases. The germline V gene has CDR1 ENHRY and CDR2 SYGVKD. The junction had 7 bases not matched to a gene; V was cut back by 6 bases and J by 6 bases. The CDR3 runs 13 residues. In DNA form, the CDR3 reads TGTGCCATCAGCCCACAGGGACAGAATGGCTACACCTTC. As protein: CAISPQGQNGYTF.

V and J are TRBV5-1 and TRBJ1-2, with no clear D. This CDR3 contains 14 residues. Per germline, CDR1 SGHRS and CDR2 YFSETQ. V lost 7 bases, J lost 2 bases, and 15 bases lay in between. The CDR3 bases are TGCGCCAGCGGACCTGGCCGAGTAAACTATGGCTACACCTTC. It is translated as CASGPGRVNYGYTF.

V usage is TRBV4-3 and J usage is TRBJ2-7; D is possibly TRBD1 or TRBD2 (5 bases each). V lost 2 bases and J 5 bases, leaving 13 bases between the germline ends. The length of the CDR3 is 14 residues. Germline-derived CDR1 and CDR2 are LGHNA and YSLEER. The CDR3 loop is CASSQMVGDDEQYF. The CDR3 nucleotides read TGCGCCAGCAGCCAAATGGTGGGGGACGACGAGCAGTACTTC.

The chain recombines TRBV19 with TRBJ1-1, with 10 bases that match TRBD1. V shed 3 bases, J shed 10 bases, and the junction held 11 bases outside the gene matches. Germline V gene data show CDR1 as LNHDA and CDR2 as SQIVND (reference sequence). This CDR3 is 15 amino acids long. The CDR3 coding sequence is TGTGCCAGTAGTATCAGCTACCGGGACAGGGGTACAGCTTTCTTT. Translating gives CASSISYRDRGTAFF.

The chain employs TRBV6-5 and TRBJ1-1; D not certain. The CDR3 contains 12 residues. Trimming removed 10 bases from V and 8 bases from J, with 17 bases in between. CDR1 is MNHEY and CDR2 is SVGAGI in the germline V gene. CDR3 amino acids: CAINNGNSEAFF. In DNA, the CDR3 is TGTGCCATCAATAACGGGAACTCCGAAGCTTTCTTT.

V gene TRBV4-2 combines with J gene TRBJ2-1; 11 bases fit TRBD2. J lost 8 bases, V lost 8 bases, and 23 bases had no gene match. CDR3 size: 19 residues. Germline V lookup: CDR1 LGHNA, CDR2 YNFKEQ. CDR3 sequence reads: CASGGWSASGGPTVYEQFF. The CDR3, as DNA: TGTGCCAGCGGAGGATGGTCGGCTAGCGGGGGGCCCACTGTCTATGAGCAGTTCTTC.

This rearrangement joins TRBV4-1 to TRBJ2-2; TRBD2 is a possible D gene (5 bases). Germline V gene lookup returns CDR1 MGHRA and CDR2 YSYEKL. Trimming cost V 1 base and J 8 bases, with 8 bases left between them. This CDR3 is built from 13 residues. For the CDR3, the DNA is TGCGCCAGCAGCCAAGTAGCGAGAGGGGAGCTGTTTTTT. Translation: CASSQVARGELFF.

The count of this clone is one. The CDR3 sequence is CASSINGPQPQHF. CDR3 nucleotide sequence: TGTGCCAGTAGTATTAACGGGCCCCAGCCCCAGCATTTT. The rearrangement links TRBV19 to TRBJ1-5; no clear D gene. Between the trimmed V and J ends, which lost 3 bases and 7 bases, there was a span of 10 bases. This CDR3 contains 13 residues. Germline V gene sequence: CDR1 LNHDA, CDR2 SQIVND (reference sequence).

The J gene is TRBJ2-5, the V gene TRBV7-1; maybe TRBD1 (5 bases). The J call may be mistaken, given a closer DNA end match to TRBJ2-7. TRBV7-1 is an ORF for which the function is uncertain. There are 14 residues in the CDR3. The CDR3 DNA is TGTGCCAGCAGCTTCGGCAGGGTCACCTACGAGCAGTACTTC. Its translation is CASSFGRVTYEQYF.

This clone was found once. In DNA form, the CDR3 reads TGTGCCAGCAGCTTAGGGGTGTTCCCAGAGACCCAGTACTTC. It codes for CASSLGVFPETQYF. The chain employs TRBV7-2 and TRBJ2-5; D remains unclear. Trimming took 1 base from V and 4 from J, leaving 10 bases between them. The CDR3 contains 14 residues. Germline CDR1 and CDR2: SGHTA and FQGNSA.

The chain recombines TRBV6-6 with TRBJ2-2; TRBD2 agrees at 7 bases. Germline V lookup: CDR1 MNHNY, CDR2 SVGAGI (reference sequence). CDR3 length: 15 amino acids. The trim removed 0 bases at V and 7 bases at J, leaving 5 bases unmatched. The CDR3 is CASSYSAGRGGELFF. Written as DNA, the CDR3 is TGTGCCAGCAGTTACTCCGCAGGGAGGGGCGGGGAGCTGTTTTTT.

This clone was observed a handful of times. The chain employs TRBV11-2 and TRBJ2-7, with 10 bases lining up with TRBD2. The CDR3 length is 18 residues. The V and J ends lost 5 bases and 2 bases, in that order; junction bases with no gene match: 15. Germline assignment: CDR1 SGHAT and CDR2 FQNNGV. The CDR3 protein is CASSQDRGGLASTYEQYF. The CDR3 DNA reads TGTGCCAGCAGCCAGGACCGGGGGGGACTAGCGAGTACCTACGAGCAGTACTTC.

This sequence joins TRBV5-1 and TRBJ2-1, with D perhaps matching TRBD2 (6 bases). Germline V CDR1 and CDR2: SGHRS, YFSETQ. The ends were cut back, 4 bases at V and 6 bases at J, with 17 bases in the middle. This CDR3 spans 15 amino acids. The CDR3 coding sequence is TGCGCCAGCAGCGGACCGGAAGGAGGGGTCAATGAGCAGTTCTTC. Protein: CASSGPEGGVNEQFF.